This T cell receptor (beta chain) appears in the sequencing data of a study of T cells in Graves' hyperthyroidism and ophthalmopathy. Study-wide results and limits: Most clonotypes expanded in thyroid above 0.001 were likewise present in blood.

This clonotype was seen ten or more times. Its antigen remains unknown. Uncontrolled infection, other autoimmune disease, pregnancy or lactation barred patients from enrollment. Clinical symptoms, serum thyroxine and TRAb, thyroid ultrasound and orbital computed tomography were used for the diagnoses. Losses at the gene ends were 2 bases for V and 8 bases for J; bases not matched to a gene: 13. CDR1 and CDR2 (germline): MNHEY, SVGAGI. The CDR3 runs 16 residues. Amplification targeted TCR beta CDR3 regions from RNA transcripts. First-round RT-PCR of the TCR CDR3 relied on the HTBI primer set. TCRdb processed the multiplex PCR reads anew with MiXCR; each CDR3 protein has one entry. The sample lists fewer than 650,000 distinct CDR3 sequences; roughly 14% were seen once.

What was sequenced was blood. The source is a woman aged 40-49 years with Graves' ophthalmopathy. This rearrangement joins TRBV6-5 to TRBJ1-2; TRBD1 matches at 8 bases. The CDR3 nucleotides read TGTGCCAGCAGTTACGCCTCAGGGGGCAGCCCCAGGGGCTACACCTTC. Its protein is CASSYASGGSPRGYTF.